This T cell receptor beta chain was identified during a study of cytomegalovirus exposure and HLA in healthy donors. The CDR3 covers 16 residues. V shed 1 base, J shed 4 bases, and the junction held 6 bases outside the gene matches. Per the germline V gene, CDR1 is SNHLY and CDR2 is FYNNEI. The PCR made use of 60 Vbeta and 13 Jbeta primers. Sequencing was performed with immunoSEQ multiplex PCR; in TCRdb, only in-frame clones are kept and a portion is missing. The sample yields roughly 140,000 clones, 80% seen once. The chain is built from TRBV2 and TRBJ1-4; 7 nucleotides align to TRBD1. This receptor was identified in a man between 25 and 39 years old in good health and CMV-seronegative. The sequencing sample was made of PBMCs. The CDR3 reads CASSEVLTGNNEKLFF. The CDR3 DNA is TGTGCCAGCAGTGAAGTCCTGACAGGGAATAATGAAAAACTGTTTTTT. Complete variable domain (other parts from reference TRBV2 and TRBJ1-4): EPEVTQTPSHQVTQMGQEVILRCVPISNHLYFYWYRQILGQKVEFLVSFYNNEISEKSEIFDDQFSVERPDGSNFTLKIRSTKLEDSAMYFCASSEVLTGNNEKLFFGSGTQLSVL.